This TCR beta chain emerged from a study of cytomegalovirus exposure and HLA in healthy donors listed by TCRdb under 2017. As for the study more broadly: According to an earlier analysis of 587 of the donors, about 170 million T cells yielded over 100 million unique TCR beta sequences and around 300 Gb of sequence data. The study aimed to test whether signatures of past pathogen exposure could be identified by cataloging public T cell receptors. To predict cytomegalovirus infection status, the study combined high-throughput TCR immunosequencing, statistical association of individual TCRs with disease status, and machine learning. About 320 gigabases of sequencing data and approximately 85 million unique TCR sequences were included in an early release covering around 650 HLA-typed donors. Donor age, sex, ethnicity and CMV serostatus were compiled together with the repertoire data. In a later analysis, previously published TCR beta repertoires from some 640 donors were re-analyzed and high-resolution HLA genotyping was added so that TCR occurrence patterns could be studied. In the later analysis, no new phenotypic data were used to find candidate immune exposures; instead, reliance was placed on TCR beta sequences and their occurrence across donors. In an earlier analysis of 587 of the donors, high-throughput TCR beta sequencing was used to judge whether each TCR beta V gene segment behaved as functional or pseudogenic. The number of typed donors differed by locus: roughly 629-630 for A, B, C, DRB1 and DQB1; approximately 520 for DQA1; approximately 610 for DPA1; and approximately 450 for DPB1. The T cell repertoires of about 700 subjects were profiled by immunosequencing and related to cytomegalovirus serostatus. Of the roughly 400 genotyped donors, less than 90% were placed in the genetic ancestry cluster associated with self-reported Caucasian donors. In a later genetic analysis, genome-wide SNP genotypes for about 55% of the roughly 670 donors were used, and that subset was treated as a discovery cohort. Among roughly 370 genotyped donors of the cohort, an average of around 240,000 unique TCR beta nucleotide sequences were sequenced per donor, about a sixth of them non-productive. A separate validation cohort of about 110 different subjects was used in addition to the roughly 640-subject first cohort. Every discovery cohort repertoire had been produced on one sequencing platform. About five DR-DQ haplotypes were treated as single units for association and clustering because of strong linkage in the cohort. Both class I and class II loci were covered by HLA typing, at four-digit resolution. Study-wide conclusions, independent of this receptor: In vitro tests confirmed that a few of the cytomegalovirus-associated TCR beta chains recognize cytomegalovirus antigens. Specific HLA alleles were associated with roughly 17,000 TCR beta sequences at a false discovery rate of 0.05 in a later analysis. The study gave a list of 150 to 200 TCR beta chains associated with cytomegalovirus. In a later analysis, HLA-associated TCR beta chains were found to be more clonally expanded and to have lower generation probabilities than equally common non-associated chains. In a later analysis, TCR association rates were found to vary across HLA loci, with the most associated TCRs seen for DRB1 alleles and the fewest for HLA-C alleles. According to a later analysis, parvovirus B19, influenza, CMV and Epstein-Barr virus appeared linked to several top co-occurrence clusters. A further reported finding was that TCR beta sequences accurately predicted the HLA-A and HLA-B alleles for most subjects in the first cohort. Because HLA typing was missing for some donors at each locus, association tests included only the typed subset. The authors suggested that the approach could potentially be extended to other disease states and immunological phenotypes. About 17 rarely observed V segments, including chromosome 9 orphons, were excluded from the earlier analysis of about 600 of the donors because counts were too low. In an earlier analysis of approximately 600 of the donors, most TCR beta V segments were observed in productive rearrangements about 90% or about 30% of the time, broadly matching IMGT annotations. In both the original and validation cohorts, the classifier was reported to diagnose cytomegalovirus status with high specificity and sensitivity. Most TCR sequences were seen in very few donors, while some public TCRs were found in many individuals. Correlated functional status among segregating V segments might reflect linkage disequilibrium, but an unknown experimental factor could not be ruled out. Compared with the 666-donor mean, donors in an Asian-associated ancestry cluster had fewer N-insertions in productive TCRs, according to a later genetic analysis. According to a later analysis, most CMV-associated TCR beta chains appeared to be HLA-restricted, and the HLA associations seemed to be driven largely by CMV exposure. Only TCR beta chains were sequenced in this cohort, and the absence of alpha or paired-chain data limited detectable features. Assigning TCR associations to individual alleles was difficult when HLA alleles, especially DR and DQ, strongly co-occurred. The presence/absence analyses assumed that sequencing depth was roughly uniform across donors, and that assumption may not be true. Some IMGT-functional V segments, including TRBV6-2 and TRBV6-3, could not be told apart with the 87-base-pair reads, so those segments were excluded. For the cohort, immune exposure information was limited to CMV serostatus. A cluster of highly shared sequence variants was judged likely to represent a technical artifact of the sequencing pipeline. A later genetic analysis associated a missense DCLRE1C variant with V-gene and J-gene trimming of TCR beta chains, and an independent cohort replicated the association.

The cohort comprised 710 or so healthy bone marrow donors. At the time of sampling, all cohort members were nominally healthy, though unrecorded immune exposures were likely present. The donor tested CMV seropositive and was one of the 289 seropositive cohort members. A peripheral blood sample was provided by each donor, and peripheral blood mononuclear cells were used for TCR beta sequencing. Genomic DNA was extracted from the blood cell samples with the Qiagen DNeasy Blood Extraction Kit. A word on this clone: What antigen it recognizes has not been identified. It has no much larger one-base neighbor in the sample; base qualities were not kept.

Based on the germline V gene, the CDR1 and CDR2 sequences are MGHRA and YSYEKL. The CDR3 runs 14 amino acids, cysteine and phenylalanine included. Just CDR3 DNA is preserved here, 42 bases in frame from base 1. Relative to germline, V is 4 bases shorter and J is 7 bases shorter, with 16 bases between their ends. Libraries were made using the immunoSEQ multiplex PCR assay. For the multiplex PCR, a mixture combining 60 forward primers for TCR Vbeta segments and 13 reverse primers for TCR Jbeta segments was used. Amplification of the CDR3 region of rearranged TCR beta genes was performed with a multiplex PCR assay on genomic DNA. Amplified TCR beta libraries were sequenced as 87-base-pair reads on the Illumina HiSeq System. Processing in the source paper ran as follows. A later analysis counted tens of millions of unique TCR beta chains across the 666 repertoires, and around 9.9 million of these chains were shared by at least two donors. Raw reads were error-corrected and collapsed into unique sequences with a nearest-neighbor algorithm that merged closely related sequences to remove PCR and sequencing errors. Alignment of CDR3 sequences to IMGT reference sequences was used to assign V, D and J gene segments. For a sequence to be retained, a match of at least six nucleotides was required to both a V gene segment and a J gene segment. Rearrangements were classified as productive when the CDR3 lacked stop codons and remained in frame with V and J, and all other rearrangements were classified as non-productive. CDR3 was defined by IMGT convention, running from the second conserved V-encoded cysteine to the conserved J-encoded phenylalanine. Sequences without an unambiguous match to a single V gene segment were excluded from the earlier analysis of approximately 600 of the donors. An earlier analysis of a few hundred of the donors called V segments functional above 56.7% productive rearrangements and segregating when the between-donor standard deviation exceeded 5%. A statistical classification framework was built for diagnosing cytomegalovirus status from the catalog of TCR beta chain sequences. In a later analysis, V and J genes were assigned by comparing TCR nucleotide sequences against IMGT/GENE-DB human TR gene sequences. In a later analysis, CDR3 sequences and most-parsimonious VDJ recombination scenarios were assigned using the TCRdist pipeline. In a later analysis, each TCR beta chain was defined by its CDR3 amino acid sequence together with its V-gene family, and reads without a unique V-gene family were excluded. In a later analysis, 550 to 650 highly shared, low-generation-probability nucleotide sequences were removed to address suspected cross-contamination and a sequencing artifact. In a later analysis, a clonal expansion index was calculated for each public chain from normalized within-repertoire ranks of inferred template counts. In a later analysis, generation probabilities were computed using a VDJ recombination model fitted to out-of-frame rearrangements, and the results were checked against IGoR. In a later analysis, hypergeometric tests were used to score TCR-TCR, TCR-HLA and TCR-CMV co-occurrence, with a repertoire-size bias correction applied to TCR pairs. To estimate false discovery rates, a later analysis permuted the HLA or CMV assignments 20 times. A later analysis grouped co-occurring TCRs with DBSCAN, adding TCRdist sequence similarity when clustering within HLA-allele-positive subsets. For co-occurrence clustering, repertoires with fewer than 30,000 or more than 120,000 public chains were excluded, along with five or six repertoires with anomalous nucleotide sharing. In its TCRdb copy, this immuneACCESS table keeps in-frame sequences only and misses some clones. Where compared with another copy, unresolved V genes explain less than half of these, and the others have no known cause. V and J calls and clone size are copied from that table; D and trimming were computed from the DNA. The sample table lists 150,000 to 200,000 clones, around 80% of them with a count of one. Around 2% of the sample goes to the ten largest clones.

This TCR was recovered from a woman younger than 30 in good health and CMV-seropositive. In this chain, TRBV4-1 is recombined with TRBJ1-2, with TRBD1 as a weak D call on 5 bases. Sequenced material: PBMCs. DNA sequence: TGCGCCAGCAGCCTGCTGGGGGGGAATGGTGGCTACACCTTC. It is translated as CASSLLGGNGGYTF.